The sample holds a few counts of the clone carrying this T cell receptor beta chain. Its antigen remains unidentified. The V and J ends lost 4 bases and 8 bases, in that order; junction bases with no gene match: 7. CDR3 length: 13 residues. This specimen belongs to a study of CD8 T cells in ankylosing spondylitis. Findings and caveats of the study: Before this, some motif variants had been reported in reactive arthritis synovial fluid and blood. A CD8+ phenotype characterized the disease-linked clones, which were relatively rare in peripheral blood. Typical of ankylosing spondylitis blood, it appeared, was a TCR beta motif of eight highly homologous variants. In ankylosing spondylitis patients, matched synovial fluid reportedly showed significant enrichment of disease-linked clones.

In making TCR beta libraries, quantitative 5'-RACE with molecular barcodes was used. MiXCR was run by TCRdb on the 5' RACE reads, yielding one entry per CDR3 protein. The sample shows about 400,000 distinct CDR3 sequences, approximately 20% of them seen only once. The chain is built from TRBV12-3 or TRBV12-4 and TRBJ1-1; the match to TRBD1 covers 7 bases. Sequences were obtained from blood, either unsorted or a sorted T cell fraction (not recorded which). This receptor was obtained from a male donor with ankylosing spondylitis. The CDR3 DNA follows: TGTGCCAGCAGTTCGTCGGGACAGCCCGAAGCTTTCTTT. This gives the protein CASSSSGQPEAFF.